This section outlines one TCR beta chain sequence together with its context. Original processing methods: How many nucleated cells were present was estimated from reference gene primer amplification. Produced via immunoSEQ multiplex PCR; TCRdb's table is partial and in-frame only. V and J calls plus clone size are reproduced from that table; the DNA served to infer D and trimming. This repertoire shows 100,000 to 150,000 clones, around 90% found once; its top ten account for more than 1.5%. This sample stems from a study of blood T cell repertoires in COVID-19. Study-level background: Italy, Spain and the United States were the sources of the convalescent and acute COVID-19 samples. Nucleic acid was either cDNA or gDNA, and it came from T cells, B-cell-depleted T cells, or PBMCs.

CDR1 and CDR2 from the germline V gene are LNHDA and SQIVND (reference sequence). Trimming took 5 bases from V and 1 from J; bases not matched to a gene: 8. This CDR3 has 18 amino acids. The sequence was obtained from a human donor in a cohort sampled during active COVID-19. Source material: peripheral blood. The chain has TRBV19 and TRBJ2-6; 10 nucleotides match TRBD1. The CDR3 sequence: CASSGLRDRGSGANVLTF. CDR3 nucleotides: TGTGCCAGTAGTGGACTCCGGGACAGGGGTTCTGGGGCCAACGTCCTGACTTTC.